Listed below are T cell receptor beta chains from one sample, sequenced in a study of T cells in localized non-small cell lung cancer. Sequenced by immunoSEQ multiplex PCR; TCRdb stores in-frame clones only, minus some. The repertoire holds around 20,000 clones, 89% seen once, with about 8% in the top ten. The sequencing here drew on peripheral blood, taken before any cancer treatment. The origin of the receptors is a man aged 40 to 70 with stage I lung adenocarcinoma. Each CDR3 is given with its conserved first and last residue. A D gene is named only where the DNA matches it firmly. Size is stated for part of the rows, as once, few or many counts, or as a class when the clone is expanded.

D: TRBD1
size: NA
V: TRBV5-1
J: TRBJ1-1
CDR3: CASSTQGADTEAFF
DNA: TGCGCCAGCAGTACGCAGGGGGCCGACACTGAAGCTTTCTTT

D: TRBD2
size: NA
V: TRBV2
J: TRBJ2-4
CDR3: CASSDAGVGKNIQYF
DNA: TGTGCCAGCAGTGACGCGGGAGTGGGCAAAAACATTCAGTACTTC

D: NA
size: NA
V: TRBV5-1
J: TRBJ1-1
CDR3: CASSWGRLRMNTEAFF
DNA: TGCGCCAGCAGCTGGGGACGGCTTAGAATGAACACTGAAGCTTTCTTT

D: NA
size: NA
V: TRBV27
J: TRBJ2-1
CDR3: CASSSPGGTYNEQFF
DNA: TGTGCCAGCAGTTCCCCAGGGGGGACCTACAATGAGCAGTTCTTC

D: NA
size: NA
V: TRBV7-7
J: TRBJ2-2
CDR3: CASSLNLPGGSLAGELFF
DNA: TGTGCCAGCAGCTTAAATCTTCCGGGCGGTTCACTGGCCGGGGAGCTGTTTTTT

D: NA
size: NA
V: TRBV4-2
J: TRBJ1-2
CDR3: CASSQDLGAHYGYTF
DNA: TGTGCCAGCAGCCAAGATCTCGGGGCCCACTATGGCTACACCTTC

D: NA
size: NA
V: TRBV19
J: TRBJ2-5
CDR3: CASSMLRFGETQYF
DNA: TGTGCCAGTAGTATGCTACGTTTCGGAGAGACCCAGTACTTC

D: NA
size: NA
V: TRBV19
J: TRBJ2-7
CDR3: CASSSGISSYEQYF
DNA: TGTGCCAGTAGTAGCGGGATAAGCTCCTACGAGCAGTACTTC

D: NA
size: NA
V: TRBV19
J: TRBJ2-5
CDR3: CASSSRGRETQYF
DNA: TGTGCCAGTAGTTCTCGGGGTCGGGAGACCCAGTACTTC

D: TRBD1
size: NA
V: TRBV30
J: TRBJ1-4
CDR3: CAWTLGGQGSEKLFF
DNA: TGTGCCTGGACCCTGGGAGGACAGGGAAGCGAAAAACTGTTTTTT

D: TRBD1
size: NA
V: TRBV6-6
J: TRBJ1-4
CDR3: CASSLSGTGAEKLFF
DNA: TGTGCCAGCAGCTTGTCCGGGACAGGGGCTGAAAAACTGTTTTTT

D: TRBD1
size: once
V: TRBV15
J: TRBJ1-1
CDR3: CATSRFMTGGTEAFF
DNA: TGTGCCACCAGCCGATTTATGACAGGGGGTACTGAAGCTTTCTTT

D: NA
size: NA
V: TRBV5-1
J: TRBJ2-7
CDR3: CASSLWGNGEQYF
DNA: TGCGCCAGCAGCCTCTGGGGTAACGGCGAGCAGTACTTC

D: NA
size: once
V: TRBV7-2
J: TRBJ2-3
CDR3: CASSPQPGTGDTQYF
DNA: TGTGCCAGCAGCCCTCAACCGGGTACCGGAGATACGCAGTATTTT

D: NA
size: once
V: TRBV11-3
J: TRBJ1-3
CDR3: CASSARVGHSGNTIYF
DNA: TGTGCCAGCAGCGCTAGGGTGGGACACTCTGGAAACACCATATATTTT

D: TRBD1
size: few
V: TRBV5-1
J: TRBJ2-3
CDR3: CASRRDRGWTDTQYF
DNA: TGCGCCAGCCGCCGGGACAGGGGTTGGACAGATACGCAGTATTTT

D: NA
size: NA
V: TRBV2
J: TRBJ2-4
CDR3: CASSNREIKNIQYF
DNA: TGTGCCAGCTCGAACCGGGAGATAAAAAACATTCAGTACTTC

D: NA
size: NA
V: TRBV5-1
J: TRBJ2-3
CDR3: CASSLELGTDTQYF
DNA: TGCGCCAGCAGCTTAGAATTGGGCACAGATACGCAGTATTTT

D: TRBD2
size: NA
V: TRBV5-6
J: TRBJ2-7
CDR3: CASSLTSGYYEQYF
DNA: TGTGCCAGCAGCTTGACTAGCGGGTATTACGAGCAGTACTTC

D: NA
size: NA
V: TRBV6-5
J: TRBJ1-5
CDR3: CASSPGGAVCQPQHF
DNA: TGTGCCAGCAGCCCGGGGGGGGCTGTTTGTCAGCCCCAGCATTTT

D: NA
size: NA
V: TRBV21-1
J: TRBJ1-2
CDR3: CATTGTGFYGYTF
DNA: TGTGCCACGACCGGGACAGGTTTCTATGGCTACACCTTC

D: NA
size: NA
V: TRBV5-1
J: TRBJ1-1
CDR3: CASSSWTIGDTEAFF
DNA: TGCGCCAGCAGCTCGTGGACAATCGGGGACACTGAAGCTTTCTTT

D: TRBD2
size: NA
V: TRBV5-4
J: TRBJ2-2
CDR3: CASSGLAGTGELFF
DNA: TGTGCCAGCTCCGGACTAGCGGGCACCGGGGAGCTGTTTTTT

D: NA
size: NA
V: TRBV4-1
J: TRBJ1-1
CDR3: CASSQVDMGRVTEAFF
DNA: TGCGCCAGCAGCCAAGTTGATATGGGGCGGGTCACTGAAGCTTTCTTT

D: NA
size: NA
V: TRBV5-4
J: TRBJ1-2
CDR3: CASSLGAESYGYTF
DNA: TGTGCCAGCAGCTTGGGTGCAGAGAGCTATGGCTACACCTTC

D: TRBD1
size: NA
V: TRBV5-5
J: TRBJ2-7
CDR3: CASSLTGTGSYEQYF
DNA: TGTGCCAGCAGCTTGACCGGGACAGGTTCCTACGAGCAGTACTTC

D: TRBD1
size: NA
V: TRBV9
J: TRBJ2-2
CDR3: CASSVEGQATANTGELFF
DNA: TGTGCCAGCAGCGTAGAAGGACAGGCCACCGCGAACACCGGGGAGCTGTTTTTT

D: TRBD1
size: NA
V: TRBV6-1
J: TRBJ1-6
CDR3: CASSADRINSPLHF
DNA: TGTGCCAGCAGTGCGGACAGGATAAATTCACCCCTCCACTTT

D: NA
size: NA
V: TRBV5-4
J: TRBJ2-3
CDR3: CASSLAGGQDTQYF
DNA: TGTGCCAGCAGCTTGGCCGGGGGCCAAGATACGCAGTATTTT

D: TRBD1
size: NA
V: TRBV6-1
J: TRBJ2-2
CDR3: CVSSERQGLAGELFF
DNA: TGTGTCAGCAGTGAAAGACAGGGTTTAGCCGGGGAGCTGTTTTTT

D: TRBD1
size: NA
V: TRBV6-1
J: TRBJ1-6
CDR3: CASSERDRDSPLHF
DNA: TGTGCCAGCAGTGAACGGGACAGAGATTCACCCCTCCACTTT

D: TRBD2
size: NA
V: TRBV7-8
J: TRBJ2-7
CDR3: CASSLAGGNYEQYF
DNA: TGTGCCAGCAGCTTAGCGGGGGGGAACTACGAGCAGTACTTC

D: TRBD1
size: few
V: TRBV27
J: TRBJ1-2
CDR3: CASRKQGTNYGYTF
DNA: TGTGCCAGCAGGAAACAGGGGACTAACTATGGCTACACCTTC

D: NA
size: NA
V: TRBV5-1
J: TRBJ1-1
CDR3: CASSSDGRNTEAFF
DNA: TGCGCCAGCAGCTCGGACGGTCGGAACACTGAAGCTTTCTTT

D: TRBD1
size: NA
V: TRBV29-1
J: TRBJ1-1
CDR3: CSVVGTGGPNTEAFF
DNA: TGCAGCGTTGTCGGGACAGGGGGCCCGAACACTGAAGCTTTCTTT

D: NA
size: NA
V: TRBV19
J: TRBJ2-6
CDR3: CASGNTGANVLTF
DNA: TGTGCCAGCGGAAATACTGGGGCCAACGTCCTGACTTTC

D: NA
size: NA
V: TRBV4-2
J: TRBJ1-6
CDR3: CASSQDWADNSPLHF
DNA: TGTGCCAGCAGCCAAGATTGGGCGGATAATTCACCCCTCCACTTT

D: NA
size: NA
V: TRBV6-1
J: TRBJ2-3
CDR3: CASSDAWDTDTQYF
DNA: TGTGCCAGCAGTGATGCATGGGACACAGATACGCAGTATTTT

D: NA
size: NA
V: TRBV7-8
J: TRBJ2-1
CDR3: CASSSFGPTSDNEQFF
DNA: TGTGCCAGCAGCAGCTTCGGGCCAACGTCGGACAATGAGCAGTTCTTC

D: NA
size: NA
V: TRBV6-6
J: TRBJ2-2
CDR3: CASILTRAGTGELFF
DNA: TGTGCCAGCATCCTCACTAGGGCGGGGACCGGGGAGCTGTTTTTT

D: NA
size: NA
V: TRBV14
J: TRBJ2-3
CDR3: CASSQEDGTDTQYF
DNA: TGTGCCAGCAGCCAAGAGGACGGCACAGATACGCAGTATTTT

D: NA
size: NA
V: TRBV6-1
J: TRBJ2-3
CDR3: CASSESLGGGTDTQYF
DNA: TGTGCCAGCAGTGAGTCCCTGGGCGGGGGCACAGATACGCAGTATTTT

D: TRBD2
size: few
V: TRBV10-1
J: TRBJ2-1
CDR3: CASSDNGGTTYNEQFF
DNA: TGCGCCAGCAGTGATAACGGGGGGACTACCTACAATGAGCAGTTCTTC

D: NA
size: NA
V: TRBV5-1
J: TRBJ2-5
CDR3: CASGWVDTKTQYF
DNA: TGCGCCAGCGGATGGGTTGACACGAAGACCCAGTACTTC

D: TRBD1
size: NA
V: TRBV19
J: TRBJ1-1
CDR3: CASSSTGTGNTEAFF
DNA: TGTGCCAGTAGTTCTACCGGGACAGGGAACACTGAAGCTTTCTTT

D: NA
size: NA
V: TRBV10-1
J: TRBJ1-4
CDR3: CASSEGPDSTGNEKLFF
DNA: TGCGCCAGCAGTGAGGGGCCAGACAGTACGGGAAATGAAAAACTGTTTTTT

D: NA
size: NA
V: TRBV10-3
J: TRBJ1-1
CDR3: CAISAPENTEAFF
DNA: TGTGCCATCAGTGCCCCAGAGAACACTGAAGCTTTCTTT

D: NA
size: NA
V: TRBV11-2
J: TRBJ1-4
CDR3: CASSLARATNEKLFF
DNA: TGTGCCAGCAGCTTAGCACGAGCAACTAATGAAAAACTGTTTTTT

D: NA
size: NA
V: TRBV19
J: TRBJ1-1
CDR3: CASTKTGEAFF
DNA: TGTGCCAGTACCAAGACAGGTGAAGCTTTCTTT

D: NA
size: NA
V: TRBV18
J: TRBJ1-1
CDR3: CASSYRVNTEAFF
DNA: TGTGCCAGCTCATACAGAGTGAACACTGAAGCTTTCTTT

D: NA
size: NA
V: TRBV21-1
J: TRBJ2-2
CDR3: CASSKFRRGRNTGELFF
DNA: TGTGCCAGCAGCAAGTTCAGGCGGGGAAGGAACACCGGGGAGCTGTTTTTT